Here is one T cell receptor (beta chain) with its context. This clonotype was counted at least ten times. The specificity of this receptor is unknown. Per-base qualities were not stored, and no clone one base away is much larger. The entry originates in a study of tumor-infiltrating lymphocytes in primary liver carcinoma (dated by TCRdb to about 2017). Regarding the complete study: Between November 2015 and early 2016, about 5 patients in China with histopathologically diagnosed primary liver carcinoma had their tumors surgically resected. Across five regions of each liver tumor, along with adjacent normal tissue and blood, the study brought together TCRbeta repertoire sequencing, expression microarrays and whole-exome sequencing. A total of approximately 35 specimens from 5 patients underwent TCRbeta repertoire sequencing, comprising about 25 tumor regions, 5 adjacent noncancerous liver tissues and 5 peripheral blood samples. High reproducibility was observed for the technical replicate repertoires, with mean shared-clone rates approximately 0.92 and correlation coefficients above 0.95. Each sample produced about 3.5 to 8 million productive TCRbeta reads, and read depth showed no significant difference between tissue types. Hepatocellular carcinoma (four) or combined HCC and intrahepatic cholangiocarcinoma (one) was present in the five patients, who were three men and two women aged 30 to 69 years. The five patients had tumors staged T1-T3 N0M0, with maximum diameters ranging from about 4 to 10 cm.

On the study overall, not on this receptor specifically: Since the samples were bulk and unsorted, there was no way to compare CD4+ and CD8+ T cell repertoires. Compared with blood, tumors had a significantly larger share of the repertoire taken up by the top 250 clones (p = 0.039). Because sequencing covered only the TCR beta chain and unpaired alpha chains were not captured, true repertoire diversity is likely underestimated. Only five patients were included in the study, and the authors note that the findings should be validated in a larger study. Pairs of tumor regions showed greater repertoire overlap (mean roughly 35%) than tumor-adjacent pairs (about 17%) or tumor-blood pairs (roughly 14%), which is consistent with antigen-driven expansion.

Including cysteine and phenylalanine, the CDR3 has 14 amino acids. This entry keeps only the CDR3 DNA: 42 bases, framed from base 1. CDR1 is given as MNHEY and CDR2 as SVGEGT, both from the germline V gene. At the junction V is shortened by 0 bases and J by 1 base, with 6 bases in between. Blood RNA was extracted from unsorted whole blood using TRIzol reagent, and germline DNA was obtained with the DNeasy Blood & Tissue kit. Patients had chronic HBV infection and were treatment-naive at sampling. Before surgery, roughly 3.7 milliliters of peripheral blood were collected into K2EDTA tubes. Using a constant-region primer and ProtoScript II reverse transcriptase, TCRbeta-specific cDNA was reverse-transcribed from approximately 0.5 ug total RNA. Construction of the TCRbeta libraries relied on three nested rounds of multiplex PCR, following a slightly modified ARM-PCR procedure. Each of the first two PCR rounds ran for approximately 10 cycles using multiplex TRBV1-TRBV30 forward primers together with a Cbeta reverse primer. Sample barcodes and Illumina adapters were added in a final 25-cycle PCR with Deep VentR polymerase. Before sequencing, amplicons of 200-500 bp were purified from gel using a QIAquick gel extraction kit. An Illumina HiSeq 2500 was used to sequence the TCRbeta amplicons, generating 250-bp paired-end reads. The original methods were these. Quality trimming of reads was performed with Trimmomatic v0.33, and paired reads were merged with FLASH v1.2.11 so that full CDR3 sequences could be recovered. V, D and J germline segments were assigned to the rearranged TCRbeta sequences using MiGEC v1.2.1b. Clonotype statistics and Shannon-Wiener diversity indices were calculated with VDJtools v1.0.0. To reduce sampling bias, subsequent analyses other than the diversity analysis used only the 250 most abundant clonotypes in each sample. TCRdb cleaned the public reads at Q25 with fastp, built clones with MiXCR and kept in-frame beta chains. Entries that share a CDR3 protein sequence are merged under the most common genes and DNA. The V and J calls and clone size are TCRdb's, not the authors'. The sample table contains about 200,000 distinct CDR3 sequences; only one count was recorded for approximately 65% of them. Roughly 7% of the sample is in the top ten clones.

The V gene is TRBV6-2 or TRBV6-3 and the J gene is TRBJ2-5; the D segment cannot be called with confidence. Sequencing was carried out using peripheral blood. The sequence was collected from a woman aged 60-75 years with primary liver carcinoma and hepatitis B virus infection. The nucleotide sequence reads as follows: TGTGCCAGCAGTTACTCTCAGATCCAAGAGACCCAGTACTTC. The encoded protein is CASSYSQIQETQYF.